These T cell receptor beta chains were read from a single sample in a study of T cell responses to AZD1222 COVID-19 vaccine. Sequenced by immunoSEQ multiplex PCR; TCRdb stores in-frame clones only, minus some. The data contain 200,000 to 300,000 clones, more than 80% of them singletons. The sequencing used peripheral blood, collected on day 0 of AZD1222 vaccination. These receptor sequences come from an adult in good health. Each CDR3 is given with its conserved first and last residue. Each record gives: V gene, D gene, CDR3 protein. D genes are given only for firm matches.

V gene: TRBV5-6; D gene: NA; CDR3 protein: CASSWQGPEQYF
V gene: TRBV3-1/TRBV3-2; D gene: NA; CDR3 protein: CASSQGRRAPYEQYF
V gene: TRBV10-3; D gene: NA; CDR3 protein: CATGRDDGYTF
V gene: TRBV5-6; D gene: NA; CDR3 protein: CASSLVRDTNEQFF
V gene: TRBV6-5; D gene: NA; CDR3 protein: CASSRAPSSGNTIYF
V gene: TRBV23-1; D gene: NA; CDR3 protein: CASSQSFLGSHYADTQYF
V gene: TRBV5-1; D gene: NA; CDR3 protein: CASSLGTEQPQHF
V gene: TRBV7-2; D gene: NA; CDR3 protein: CASGAGSSPLHF
V gene: TRBV3-1/TRBV3-2; D gene: TRBD2; CDR3 protein: CASSPGLAGVIDTQYF
V gene: TRBV19; D gene: TRBD1; CDR3 protein: CASSDRGGQPQHF
V gene: TRBV4-1; D gene: TRBD1; CDR3 protein: CASSKLRDRTSPLHF
V gene: TRBV7-9; D gene: NA; CDR3 protein: CASSLDRGNEKLFF
V gene: TRBV4-1; D gene: NA; CDR3 protein: CASSRVAVGEQYF
V gene: TRBV23-1; D gene: TRBD1; CDR3 protein: CASSDRDLYEQYF
V gene: TRBV7-3; D gene: NA; CDR3 protein: CASSLKQAARDTQYF
V gene: TRBV28; D gene: TRBD1; CDR3 protein: CASSFGTGGSPLHF
V gene: TRBV2; D gene: TRBD1; CDR3 protein: CASSPGTGEETQYF
V gene: TRBV25-1; D gene: NA; CDR3 protein: CASTGREVAGYTF
V gene: TRBV2; D gene: NA; CDR3 protein: CASTRRLVLGSYEQYF
V gene: TRBV6-5; D gene: NA; CDR3 protein: CASRVASGELFF
V gene: TRBV10-1; D gene: TRBD2; CDR3 protein: CASSEAGGRTDTQYF
V gene: TRBV6-4; D gene: NA; CDR3 protein: CASSPRAADPSYNEQFF
V gene: TRBV18; D gene: NA; CDR3 protein: CASSPRFAGELFF
V gene: TRBV7-2; D gene: TRBD1; CDR3 protein: CASSSGQRNEQFF
V gene: TRBV28; D gene: NA; CDR3 protein: CASSFSGIAEAFF
V gene: TRBV6-5; D gene: NA; CDR3 protein: CASTEYGSYNSPLHF
V gene: TRBV4-2; D gene: NA; CDR3 protein: CASSQELAAYSNQPQHF
V gene: TRBV2; D gene: NA; CDR3 protein: CASSRRDGNYGYTF
V gene: TRBV5-4; D gene: TRBD2; CDR3 protein: CASSLPGGSSYEQYF
V gene: TRBV11-2; D gene: NA; CDR3 protein: CASSLLTNQETQYF
V gene: TRBV3-1/TRBV3-2; D gene: NA; CDR3 protein: CASSQEAQGLYNGYTF
V gene: TRBV9; D gene: NA; CDR3 protein: CASSVGLSTGELFF
V gene: TRBV6-5; D gene: TRBD1; CDR3 protein: CASSSTGELYGYTF
V gene: TRBV23-1; D gene: NA; CDR3 protein: CASSPRGFSGNTIYF
V gene: TRBV5-1; D gene: TRBD1; CDR3 protein: CASSSDRVLRNYGYTF
V gene: TRBV7-6; D gene: NA; CDR3 protein: CASSLGTLRGAFF
V gene: TRBV23-1; D gene: TRBD2; CDR3 protein: CASGGGYEQFF
V gene: TRBV28; D gene: TRBD2; CDR3 protein: CASSRPGGASNSYEQYF
V gene: TRBV3-1/TRBV3-2; D gene: TRBD1; CDR3 protein: CASSPYGGQGDTEAFF
V gene: TRBV18; D gene: NA; CDR3 protein: CASSPPESGSPTDTQYF
V gene: TRBV2; D gene: TRBD1; CDR3 protein: CASSRDRSYEQYF
V gene: TRBV2; D gene: NA; CDR3 protein: CASCTLTSETQYF
V gene: TRBV7-2; D gene: NA; CDR3 protein: CASSFGIRPEQPQHF
V gene: TRBV2; D gene: NA; CDR3 protein: CASSVLRGLGTGELFF
V gene: TRBV6-6; D gene: NA; CDR3 protein: CASGPAYEQYF
V gene: TRBV6-6; D gene: NA; CDR3 protein: CASTDSHVTYF
V gene: TRBV13; D gene: TRBD1; CDR3 protein: CASSQTGGYNEQFF
V gene: TRBV5-1; D gene: TRBD2; CDR3 protein: CASSSGTSGNYEQYF
V gene: TRBV7-2; D gene: NA; CDR3 protein: CASSLDPGGARNQPQHF
V gene: TRBV12-3/TRBV12-4; D gene: NA; CDR3 protein: CASSLDGSYEQYF
V gene: TRBV18; D gene: NA; CDR3 protein: CASSPSSGTDTQYF
V gene: TRBV19; D gene: NA; CDR3 protein: CASSMTGAYQPQHF
V gene: TRBV5-1; D gene: NA; CDR3 protein: CASSFPPGTPKAYEQYF
V gene: TRBV5-5; D gene: NA; CDR3 protein: CASSLAGTNSYEQYF
V gene: TRBV4-1; D gene: NA; CDR3 protein: CASSQVIRGRQPQHF
V gene: TRBV7-3; D gene: NA; CDR3 protein: CASSPGQNTEAFF
V gene: TRBV5-1; D gene: TRBD1; CDR3 protein: CASSSNKGQGWFGSGELFF
V gene: TRBV3-1/TRBV3-2; D gene: NA; CDR3 protein: CASSQALTVGYTF
V gene: TRBV5-1; D gene: NA; CDR3 protein: CASSLDGNYGYTF
V gene: TRBV7-2; D gene: NA; CDR3 protein: CASSSTRGTFLEAFF